Described below is a single T cell receptor (beta chain) sequence and its context. This sample was included in a study of blood T cell repertoires in COVID-19. Study information: Sources were T cells, B-cell-depleted T cells, or PBMCs; the material itself was cDNA or gDNA.

There are 14 residues in the CDR3. V was pared by 5 bases and J by 10 bases, with 8 bases of the junction left unmatched. Per the germline V gene, CDR1 is SGHTA and CDR2 is FQGTGA. Original processing methods: For nucleated cells, counts were estimated from reference gene primer amplification. Here immunoSEQ multiplex PCR was the method, and the copy in TCRdb shows in-frame clones only, minus some. D and trimming were read from the DNA, whereas the V and J calls and clone size are those reported in that table. The data contain 150,000 or so clones, around 82% of them singletons. In assigning cohorts, the study relied on participant-reported clinical history.

The rearrangement joins TRBV7-3 to TRBJ2-1, with 10 bases matching TRBD2. This sequence originates from a woman in her fifties or sixties who had recovered from COVID-19. The specimen was PBMCs or T cells enriched from blood (not recorded which). Here the CDR3 reads CASSLGPGLAEQFF. The CDR3, as DNA: TGTGCCAGCAGCCTAGGCCCGGGACTAGCGGAGCAGTTCTTC. Complete variable domain (other parts from reference TRBV7-3 and TRBJ2-1): GAGVSQTPSNKVTEKGKYVELRCDPISGHTALYWYRQSLGQGPEFLIYFQGTGAADDSGLPNDRFFAVRPEGSVSTLKIQRTERGDSAVYLCASSLGPGLAEQFFGPGTRLTVL.